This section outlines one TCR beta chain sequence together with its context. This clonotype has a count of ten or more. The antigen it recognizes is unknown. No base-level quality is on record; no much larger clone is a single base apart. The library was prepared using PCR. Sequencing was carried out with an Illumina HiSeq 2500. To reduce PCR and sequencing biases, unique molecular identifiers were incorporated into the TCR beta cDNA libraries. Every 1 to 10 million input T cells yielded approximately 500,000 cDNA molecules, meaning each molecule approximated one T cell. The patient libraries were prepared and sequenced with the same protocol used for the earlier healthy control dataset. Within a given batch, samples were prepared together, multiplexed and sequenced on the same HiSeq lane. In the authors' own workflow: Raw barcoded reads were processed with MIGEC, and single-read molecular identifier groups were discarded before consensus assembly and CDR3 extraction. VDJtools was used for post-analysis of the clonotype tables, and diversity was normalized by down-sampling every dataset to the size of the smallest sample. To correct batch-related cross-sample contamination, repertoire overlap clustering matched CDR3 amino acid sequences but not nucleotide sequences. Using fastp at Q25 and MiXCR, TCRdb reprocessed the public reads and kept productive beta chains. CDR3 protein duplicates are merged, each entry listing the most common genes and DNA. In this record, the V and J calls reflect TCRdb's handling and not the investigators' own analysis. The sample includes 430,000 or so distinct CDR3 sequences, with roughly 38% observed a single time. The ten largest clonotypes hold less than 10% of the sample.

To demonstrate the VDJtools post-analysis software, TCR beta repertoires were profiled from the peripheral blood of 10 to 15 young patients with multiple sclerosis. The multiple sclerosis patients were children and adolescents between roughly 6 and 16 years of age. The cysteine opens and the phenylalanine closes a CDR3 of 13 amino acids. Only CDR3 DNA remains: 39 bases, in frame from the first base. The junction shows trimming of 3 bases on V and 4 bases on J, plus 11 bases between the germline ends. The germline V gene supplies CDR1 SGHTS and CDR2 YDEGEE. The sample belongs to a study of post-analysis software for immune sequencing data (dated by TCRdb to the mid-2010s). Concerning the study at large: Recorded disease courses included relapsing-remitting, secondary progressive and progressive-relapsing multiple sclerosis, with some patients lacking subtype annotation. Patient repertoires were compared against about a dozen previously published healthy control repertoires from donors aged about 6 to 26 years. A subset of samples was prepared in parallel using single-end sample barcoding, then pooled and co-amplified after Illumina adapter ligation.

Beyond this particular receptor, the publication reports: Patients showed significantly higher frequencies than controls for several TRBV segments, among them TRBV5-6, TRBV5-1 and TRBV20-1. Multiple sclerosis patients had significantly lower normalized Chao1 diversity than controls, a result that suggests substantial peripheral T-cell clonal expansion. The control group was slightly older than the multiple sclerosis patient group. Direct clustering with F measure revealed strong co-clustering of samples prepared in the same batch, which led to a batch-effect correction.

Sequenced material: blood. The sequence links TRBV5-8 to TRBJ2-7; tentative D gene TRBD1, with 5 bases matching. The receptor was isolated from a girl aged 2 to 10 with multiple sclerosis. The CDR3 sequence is CASSSTGVYEQYF. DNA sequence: TGTGCCAGCAGCTCCACAGGCGTTTACGAGCAGTACTTC.